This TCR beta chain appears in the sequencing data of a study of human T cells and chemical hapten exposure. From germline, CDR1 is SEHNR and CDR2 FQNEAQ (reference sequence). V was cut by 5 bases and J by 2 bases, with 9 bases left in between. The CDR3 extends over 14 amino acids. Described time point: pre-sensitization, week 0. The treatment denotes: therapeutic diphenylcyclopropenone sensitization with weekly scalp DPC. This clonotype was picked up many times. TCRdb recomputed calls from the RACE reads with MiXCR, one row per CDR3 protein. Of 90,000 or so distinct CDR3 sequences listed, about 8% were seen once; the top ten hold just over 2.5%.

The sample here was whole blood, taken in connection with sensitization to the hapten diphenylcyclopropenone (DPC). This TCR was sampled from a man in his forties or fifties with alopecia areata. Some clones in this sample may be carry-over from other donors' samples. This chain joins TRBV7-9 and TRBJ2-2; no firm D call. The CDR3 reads CASSNIPNTGELFF. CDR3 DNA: TGTGCCAGCAGCAATATCCCCAACACCGGGGAGCTGTTTTTT.